This T cell receptor beta chain was sequenced in a study of T cells in Graves' hyperthyroidism and ophthalmopathy. RNA transcripts yielded amplified TCR beta CDR3 regions. HTBI primers were employed in a first-round RT-PCR of the TCR CDR3. TCRdb used MiXCR to reprocess the multiplex PCR reads, holding one entry per CDR3 protein. The sample has about 300,000 distinct CDR3 sequences; roughly an eighth are singletons. The CDR3 sequence is 14 residues long. V was shortened by 2 bases and J by 8 bases, with 12 bases between the two germline ends. CDR1 MNHNS and CDR2 SASEGT come from the germline V gene. This clonotype was detected many times.

The V call is TRBV6-1, the J call TRBJ1-4; D gene uncertain. The TCR was taken from a woman between 40 and 50 years old with Graves' hyperthyroidism. Sequenced sample: blood. CDR3 sequence (DNA): TGTGCCAGCAGTGAACTGGGTTCGGGCGAAAAACTGTTTTTT. Its translation is CASSELGSGEKLFF.